This T cell receptor beta chain was recovered during a study of blood T cell repertoires in COVID-19. On the study more broadly: The origin of the acute and convalescent COVID-19 samples was the United States, Italy and Spain.

There are a few counts of this clone. Trimming removed 2 bases from V and 4 bases from J, with 6 bases in between. The CDR3 covers 14 residues. Germline V gives CDR1 MNHEY, CDR2 SVGAGI. Original processing methods: Amplifying reference gene primers gave estimates of nucleated cell counts. Profiling relied on immunoSEQ multiplex PCR, and the TCRdb table lists in-frame clones only, not all of them. The V and J calls and clone size are taken from that table; D and trimming were inferred from the DNA. Of approximately 81,000 clones in the sample, around 80% were seen once. The rearrangement uses TRBV6-5 and TRBJ1-6, with D perhaps TRBD1 (6 bases). Specimen: peripheral blood. The clonotype originates from a human donor in a cohort sampled during active COVID-19. CDR3 DNA: TGTGCCAGCAGTTACGGACAGTATAATTCACCCCTCCACTTT. This gives the protein CASSYGQYNSPLHF.